This section outlines one TCR beta chain sequence together with its context. The target of this receptor is not known. Base-call qualities are not available, and no considerably larger clone is one nucleotide away. The protocol used for the library was RT-PCR. Sequencing relied on an Illumina HiSeq 2500. TCRdb applied fastp at Q25 and MiXCR to the public reads, then kept only in-frame beta chains. Rows are unified per CDR3 protein, each entry keeping the most common DNA and genes. The sample table shows approximately 500,000 distinct CDR3 sequences, and over 10% are seen once. The top ten clones comprise roughly 13% of the sample. The data were taken from a study of response to subunit inactivated influenza vaccine (dated by TCRdb to 2016 to 2019). Looking at the study overall: To follow how T cells responded to a trivalent subunit inactivated influenza vaccine, the researchers relied on deep quantitative profiling of the T cell receptor repertoire. Beyond this particular receptor, the publication reports: It was suggested by the authors that each seasonal influenza vaccination may recruit only a limited number of new T cells.

CDR1 and CDR2 are read off the germline V gene as SGHDN and FVKESK. Trimming removed 0 bases from V and 16 bases from J, leaving 16 bases between the germline ends. Including cysteine and phenylalanine, the CDR3 has 13 amino acids. Only CDR3 DNA remains: 39 bases, in frame from the first base. The time point label, read with the paper, signifies: approximately 45 days after influenza vaccine administration. The material sequenced was PBMCs from blood, taken 45 days after vaccination. This sequence originates from a man aged 45-60 years who received an inactivated influenza vaccine. Donor details come from another sample of the same person, matched by shared clones. Recombination joined TRBV14 with TRBJ2-1, and possibly TRBD2, on 5 matching bases. CDR3 reads: CASSQDLNRGLFF. The nucleotides are TGTGCCAGCAGCCAAGATTTGAACCGGGGTTTATTCTTC.